Detailed here is one T cell receptor (beta chain). Its target antigen remains unknown. Base-call qualities are not available, and no considerably larger clone is one nucleotide away. This specimen belongs to a study of T cell clonotyping in hematopoietic cell transplantation (dated by TCRdb to the early 2020s). Concerning the study at large: A total of 150 or so blood samples were gathered in the study from a few dozen consecutive transplant recipients along with their related donors. Recruitment of patients was conducted between 2015 and January 2017, and follow-up was continued until late 2020 or death.

For CDR1 and CDR2, the germline V gene lists SGHAT and FQNNGV. The trim is 3 bases for V and 3 bases for J, with a gap of 8 bases between the germline ends. The CDR3 covers 13 residues, taking in both the cysteine and the phenylalanine. Only the CDR3 portion is preserved as DNA: 39 bases, with reading frame beginning at the first base. Related transplant donors provided blood samples for TCR beta sequencing. Nuclei Lysis Solution was used to extract genomic DNA from fresh or cryopreserved unfractionated peripheral blood mononuclear cells. Overall study outcomes, separate from this receptor: Inverse Simpson Index values from donors and from recipients before transplant predicted broader TCR repertoire diversity after transplant. After transplant, TCR diversity in recipients dropped, and pathologically expanded clonotypes increased progressively from day 30 to day 180. The sample size was limited, and because cells were not sorted, the contributions of CD4 and CD8 repertoires could not be separated. Recipient repertoires showed only a small fraction of overlap with donor repertoires, and over 95% appeared de novo at the given depth.

The immunoSEQ assay, a bias-controlled multiplex PCR using V- and J-specific primers, was used to amplify TCR beta CDR3 regions from genomic DNA. In a second PCR step, the CDR3 amplicons were tagged with a proprietary barcode plus Illumina adapter sequences. CDR3 libraries were sequenced on an Illumina MiSeq instrument. On the authors' methods: immunoSEQ Analyzer 3.0 was used for export and quality control, with R Bioconductor and Immunarch used for downstream analyses. Only productive rearrangements within the normalized downsampled data set were used in the calculation of repertoire metrics. Clonotypes larger than 5 templates in the normalized cohort were defined as pathologically expanded. Repertoire diversity was measured with the Inverse Simpson Index. CMV-specificity analyses were carried out on the non-normalized data set to capture all clonotypes. TCRdb took over this immuneACCESS table, retaining in-frame rearrangements with V and J assigned. Such tables are incomplete; in checked studies, under half of the missing clones stem from an unresolved V gene, and the remainder is unexplained. V and J calls and clone size are copied from that table; D and trimming were computed from the DNA. The sample includes about 2,100 clones, with about 93% observed a single time. The ten largest clonotypes hold 4% to 5% of the sample.

The sequencing input was peripheral blood mononuclear cells. The origin of this receptor is a man over 45 in good health. Some clones in this sample may be carry-over from other donors' samples. The chain employs TRBV11-2 and TRBJ1-2, with a weak D call of TRBD1 (5 bases match). Here is the DNA: TGTGCCAGCAGCTTCCAGGGTGACTATGGCTACACCTTC. It codes for CASSFQGDYGYTF.